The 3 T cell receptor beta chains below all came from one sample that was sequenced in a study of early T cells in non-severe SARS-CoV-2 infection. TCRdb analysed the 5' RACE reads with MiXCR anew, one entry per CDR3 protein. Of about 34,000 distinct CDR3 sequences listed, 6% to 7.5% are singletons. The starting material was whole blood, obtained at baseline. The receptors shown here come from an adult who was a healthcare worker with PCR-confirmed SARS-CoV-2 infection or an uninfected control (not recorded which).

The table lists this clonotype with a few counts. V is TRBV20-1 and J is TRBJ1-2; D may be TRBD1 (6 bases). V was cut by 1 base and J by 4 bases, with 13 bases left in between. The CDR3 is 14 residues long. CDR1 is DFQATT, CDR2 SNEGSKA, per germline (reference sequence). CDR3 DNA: TGCAGTGCTAGAGTGGGGACACAACGCTATGGCTACACCTTC. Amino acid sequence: CSARVGTQRYGYTF.

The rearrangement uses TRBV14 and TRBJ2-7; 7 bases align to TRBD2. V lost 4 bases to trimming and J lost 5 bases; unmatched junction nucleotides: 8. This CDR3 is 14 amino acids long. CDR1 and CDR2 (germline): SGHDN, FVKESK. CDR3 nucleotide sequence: TGTGCCAGCAGCCTGGGACCCGGGAGGCACGAGCAGTACTTC. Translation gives CASSLGPGRHEQYF.

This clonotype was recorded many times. This chain's CDR3 is CASSYGTGSYNEQFF. In DNA, the CDR3 is TGTGCCAGCAGTTACGGGACAGGGTCCTACAATGAGCAGTTCTTC. The chain has TRBV6-2 or TRBV6-3 and TRBJ2-1; 9 nucleotides align to TRBD1. CDR3 size: 15 residues. Germline V gene data show CDR1 as MNHEY and CDR2 as SVGEGT. V lost 2 bases to trimming and J lost 1 base; unmatched junction nucleotides: 0.